Sequencing of this T cell receptor (beta chain) was carried out in a study of T cell responses to AZD1222 COVID-19 vaccine. Study-level findings and limits: Repertoire samples came only from after the peak T cell response.

TCRdb's table, derived via immunoSEQ multiplex PCR, lists solely in-frame clones and lacks some. The top ten hold 2.5% to 4% of the sample, which has about 120,000 clones, around 91% seen once. This CDR3 is 14 amino acids long. Germline CDR1 SGHNT, CDR2 YYREEE (reference sequence). V gave up 3 bases and J gave up 6 bases; unmatched junction bases: 6. This clone was seen a handful of times. The antigen is unknown. The sequencing used peripheral blood, collected on day 0 of AZD1222 vaccination. This TCR derives from an adult in good health. The chain links TRBV5-4 to TRBJ1-3; 7 bases agree with TRBD1. In nucleotides, the CDR3 is TGTGCCAGCAGCTCGGGACAGCATGAAAACACCATATATTTT. It encodes CASSSGQHENTIYF.